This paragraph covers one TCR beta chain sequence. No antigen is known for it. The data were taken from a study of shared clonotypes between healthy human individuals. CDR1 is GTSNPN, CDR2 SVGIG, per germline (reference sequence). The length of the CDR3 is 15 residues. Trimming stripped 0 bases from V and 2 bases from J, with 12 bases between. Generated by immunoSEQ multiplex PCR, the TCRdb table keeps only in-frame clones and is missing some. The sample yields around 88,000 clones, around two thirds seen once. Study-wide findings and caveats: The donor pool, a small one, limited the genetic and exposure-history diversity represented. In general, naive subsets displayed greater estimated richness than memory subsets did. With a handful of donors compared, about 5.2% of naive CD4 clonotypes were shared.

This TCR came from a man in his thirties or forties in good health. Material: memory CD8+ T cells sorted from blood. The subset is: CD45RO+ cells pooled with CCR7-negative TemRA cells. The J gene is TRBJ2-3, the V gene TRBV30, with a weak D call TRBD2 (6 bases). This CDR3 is CAWSVRWEATDTQYF. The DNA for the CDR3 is TGTGCCTGGAGTGTAAGGTGGGAGGCCACAGATACGCAGTATTTT.